A single sample gave rise to the 5 T cell receptor beta chains below, sequenced in a study of T cells in Graves' hyperthyroidism and ophthalmopathy. RNA transcripts gave rise to amplified TCR beta CDR3 regions. The TCR CDR3 first-round RT-PCR relied on the HTBI primer set. TCRdb processed the multiplex PCR reads anew with MiXCR; each CDR3 protein has one entry. The sample lists 600,000 to 900,000 distinct CDR3 sequences, about 16% occurring once. Material: blood. The receptor set was obtained from a man between 18 and 29 years old with Graves' hyperthyroidism.

The gene calls are TRBV27 and TRBJ1-4; D is unclear. The ends were cut back, 4 bases at V and 0 bases at J, with 6 bases in the middle. Germline CDR1 is MNHEY and CDR2 is SMNVEV (reference sequence). The CDR3 consists of 14 residues. In nucleotides, the CDR3 is TGTGCCAGCAGTTCCAGGCCAACTAATGAAAAACTGTTTTTT. Translated: CASSSRPTNEKLFF.

This clonotype was detected ten times or more. This chain joins TRBV24-1 and TRBJ2-3, with TRBD2 identical over 8 bases. The J segment lost 4 bases and the V segment lost 5 bases, leaving 4 bases of the junction unmatched. The germline V gene has CDR1 KGHDR and CDR2 SFDVKD. The CDR3 is 14 residues long. The CDR3 region is CATSVPGRADTQYF. CDR3 bases: TGTGCCACCAGTGTACCCGGGAGGGCAGATACGCAGTATTTT.

This clonotype was found a few times. The rearrangement links TRBV15 to TRBJ2-7, with 7 bases aligning to TRBD1. V shed 0 bases and J 5 bases; nucleotides not matched to a gene: 1. Germline loops: CDR1 LNHNV, CDR2 YYDKDF (reference sequence). This CDR3 has 13 amino acids. CDR3 DNA: TGTGCCACCAGCAGAGATCAGGGGGACGAGCAGTACTTC. It translates to CATSRDQGDEQYF.

This clonotype was observed a few times. This sequence joins TRBV28 and TRBJ2-6; D is unclear. Germline V CDR1 and CDR2: MDHEN, SYDVKM. This CDR3 spans 15 amino acids. Trimming shortened V by 7 bases and J by 1 base, and 11 bases separated the two germline ends. The CDR3 sequence is CASKGSVSGANVLTF. The CDR3 region has the DNA TGTGCCAGCAAAGGGTCAGTTTCTGGGGCCAACGTCCTGACTTTC.

V usage is TRBV19 and J usage is TRBJ2-7, with 11 bases identical to TRBD1. The CDR3 has 14 residues. Germline-derived CDR1 and CDR2 are LNHDA and SQIVND (reference sequence). V was clipped by 5 bases and J by 5 bases; unmatched bases: 5. The CDR3 spells CASSSWTGGNEQYF. The CDR3 DNA follows: TGTGCCAGTAGTTCATGGACAGGGGGCAACGAGCAGTACTTC.